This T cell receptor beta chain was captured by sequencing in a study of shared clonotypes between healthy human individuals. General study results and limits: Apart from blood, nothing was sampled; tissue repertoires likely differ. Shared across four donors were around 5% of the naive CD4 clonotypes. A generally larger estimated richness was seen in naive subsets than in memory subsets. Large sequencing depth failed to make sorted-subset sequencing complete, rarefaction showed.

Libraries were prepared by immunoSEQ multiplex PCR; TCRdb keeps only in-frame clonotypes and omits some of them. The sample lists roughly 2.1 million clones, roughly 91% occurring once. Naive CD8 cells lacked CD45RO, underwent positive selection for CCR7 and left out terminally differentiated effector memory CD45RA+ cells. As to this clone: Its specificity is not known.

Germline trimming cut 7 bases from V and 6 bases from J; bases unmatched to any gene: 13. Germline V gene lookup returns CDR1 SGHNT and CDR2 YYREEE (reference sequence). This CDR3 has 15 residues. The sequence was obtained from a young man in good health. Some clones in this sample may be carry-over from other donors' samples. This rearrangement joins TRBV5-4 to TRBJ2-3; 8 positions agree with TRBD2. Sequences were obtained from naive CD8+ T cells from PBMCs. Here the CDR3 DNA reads TGTGCCAGCTCAAAGGTGGTAGCGGGAATTGATACGCAGTATTTT. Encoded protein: CASSKVVAGIDTQYF.